This TCR beta chain was retrieved from a study of blood T cell repertoires in COVID-19. Overall study: The origin of the acute and convalescent COVID-19 samples was the United States, Italy and Spain. T cells, B-cell-depleted T cells, or PBMCs supplied cDNA or gDNA.

The authors' processing: Estimation of nucleated cell counts was performed using reference gene primer amplification. Clones were sequenced by immunoSEQ multiplex PCR, and TCRdb holds only the in-frame ones, with some missing. The V and J calls and clone size come from that table; D and trimming were worked out from the DNA. The sample holds some 150,000 clones; around 80% are singletons and the top ten take nearly 10%. V was clipped by 6 bases and J by 7 bases; unmatched bases: 12. Germline loops: CDR1 SNHLY, CDR2 FYNNEI. CDR3 length equals 15 residues. The source material was peripheral blood. The chain employs TRBV2 and TRBJ2-7; 10 nucleotides align to TRBD2. The receptor was derived from a woman between 50 and 59 years old with acute or convalescent COVID-19. CDR3 DNA: TGTGCCAGCAGGAAAGAAGCGGGGGGGCTCTGGGAGCAGTACTTC. Translated: CASRKEAGGLWEQYF.